The rows below give T cell receptor beta chains drawn from one sample of a study of blood T cells in healthy people across ages. Using its own MiXCR run on the 5' RACE reads, TCRdb lists one record per CDR3 protein. The sample includes some 1.5 million distinct CDR3 sequences, approximately 43% seen only once; the top ten take approximately 4.1%. Material: blood. The source is a woman aged 18-29 years in good health. CDR3s include the opening cysteine and the closing phenylalanine or tryptophan. Fields, in order: V gene, D gene, J gene, clone size, CDR3 DNA, CDR3 protein. A D gene is named only where the DNA matches it firmly. Clone size is shown for a subset of rows, as once, few, many or a class of expanded clone.

TRBV20-1,TRBD1,TRBJ1-1,few,TGCAGTGCTAGAGATCAGGGGGCGGGGGACACTGAAGCTTTCTTT,CSARDQGAGDTEAFF
TRBV6-2/TRBV6-3,TRBD2,TRBJ2-1,-,TGTGCCAGCAGGGAACCTGCTAGCGGGAGGCTCAATGAGCAGTTCTTC,CASREPASGRLNEQFF
TRBV7-2,TRBD1,TRBJ1-3,-,TGTGCCAGCAGTATTGTAGGGACAGGCGAAGGAAACACCATATATTTT,CASSIVGTGEGNTIYF
TRBV25-1,TRBD1,TRBJ1-2,-,TGTGCCAGCAGTGAAGGGGTGACAGGGTGGTTGAATGGAGGCTACACCTTC,CASSEGVTGWLNGGYTF
TRBV6-2/TRBV6-3,TRBD1,TRBJ1-5,once,TGTGCCAGCGGTCGGGGACAGGGCGACAATCAGCCCCAGCATTTT,CASGRGQGDNQPQHF
TRBV29-1,TRBD2,TRBJ2-7,-,TGCAGCGTTGAAGAGTCGCGCGGGAGGGCCTTCGAGCAGTACTTC,CSVEESRGRAFEQYF
TRBV18,TRBD2,TRBJ2-1,-,TGTGCCAGCTCACTCTCGGGACTAGCGGGTTTCTCCTACAATGAGCAGTTCTTC,CASSLSGLAGFSYNEQFF
TRBV6-6,TRBD1,TRBJ2-3,-,TGTGCCAGCAGTTACATCGGACAGGGGACAGATACGCAGTATTTT,CASSYIGQGTDTQYF
TRBV27,TRBD2,TRBJ2-3,many,TGTGCCAGCAGTCCCTTAACTAGCGGGTTTCAAGATACGCAGTATTTT,CASSPLTSGFQDTQYF
TRBV27,TRBD1,TRBJ2-2,few,TGTGCCAGCAGTTTAATAGGGGGCGACACCGGGGAGCTGTTTTTT,CASSLIGGDTGELFF
TRBV4-1,TRBD1,TRBJ1-2,few,TGCGCCAGCAGCCCTCCGGGACAGGGGGTGGGCTACACCTTC,CASSPPGQGVGYTF
TRBV9,-,TRBJ1-1,-,TGTGCCAGCAGCGGGACCGGGGGCTCGAACACTGAAGCTTTCTTT,CASSGTGGSNTEAFF
TRBV7-3,-,TRBJ2-5,few,TGTGCCAGCAGCTTTTCGGGGGTAGGGTCAGAGACCCAGTACTTC,CASSFSGVGSETQYF
TRBV27,-,TRBJ1-2,-,TGTGCCAGCAGTTCCCTGATCCGGTGGGGTGACAATGGCTACACCTTC,CASSSLIRWGDNGYTF
TRBV5-1,-,TRBJ2-1,-,TGCGCCAGCAGCTTGTGGCGTTACTCCTACAATGAGCAGTTCTTC,CASSLWRYSYNEQFF
TRBV29-1,-,TRBJ2-4,-,TGCAGCGTTGGGAAGGCAGGGGAGAACATTCAGTACTTC,CSVGKAGENIQYF
TRBV2,-,TRBJ1-1,few,TGTGCCAGCAGTGAAGTTGGAATGGGGGGGAACACTGAAGCTTTCTTT,CASSEVGMGGNTEAFF
TRBV18,TRBD2,TRBJ2-3,-,TGTGCCAGCTCACCAATGGGGACTAGCGGGAGTAACACAGATACGCAGTATTTT,CASSPMGTSGSNTDTQYF
TRBV11-2,TRBD2,TRBJ2-7,many,TGTGCCAGCAGCCTGACTAGCGGGGGGACCTACGAGCAGTACTTC,CASSLTSGGTYEQYF
TRBV12-3/TRBV12-4,-,TRBJ2-3,-,TGTGCCAGCAGATCATGGACAGATACGCAGTATTTT,CASRSWTDTQYF